The rows below give T cell receptor beta chains drawn from one sample of a study of identical twins. MiXCR, run by TCRdb on the 5' RACE reads, gives a single entry per CDR3 protein. The repertoire holds under 250,000 distinct CDR3 sequences, with roughly 13% as singletons. The data were also submitted as part of a second study, on yellow fever vaccine responses in identical twins.

Sequenced material: memory (CD45RO+) T cells sorted from blood. The receptor source for this set is a woman between 18 and 30 years old in good health. Each CDR3 is given with its conserved first and last residue. Fields, in order: J gene, V gene, CDR3 protein.

J gene: TRBJ2-4; V gene: TRBV12-3/TRBV12-4; CDR3 protein: CASTGDVIQYF
J gene: TRBJ2-7; V gene: TRBV7-2; CDR3 protein: CASSSWTGAYEQYF
J gene: TRBJ2-7; V gene: TRBV3-1; CDR3 protein: CASSRLGEQYF
J gene: TRBJ2-5; V gene: TRBV7-2; CDR3 protein: CASSFGGGSETQYF
J gene: TRBJ1-4; V gene: TRBV12-3/TRBV12-4; CDR3 protein: CASSHQQGTNEKLFF
J gene: TRBJ2-1; V gene: TRBV5-5; CDR3 protein: CASSLEGADYNEQFF
J gene: TRBJ2-3; V gene: TRBV7-6; CDR3 protein: CASSLKTGEQAQAAQYF
J gene: TRBJ2-2; V gene: TRBV11-2; CDR3 protein: CASSRAGRTGELFF
J gene: TRBJ2-1; V gene: TRBV20-1; CDR3 protein: CSARGYANNEQFF
J gene: TRBJ2-7; V gene: TRBV20-1; CDR3 protein: CSAKSGGYYEQYF
J gene: TRBJ2-2; V gene: TRBV7-8; CDR3 protein: CASSLIRPDVLNTGELFF
J gene: TRBJ2-2; V gene: TRBV4-3; CDR3 protein: CASSQDRQGVGAGELFF
J gene: TRBJ1-2; V gene: TRBV2; CDR3 protein: CASSAAGVYGYTF
J gene: TRBJ2-1; V gene: TRBV19; CDR3 protein: CASRVGTSGRNEQFF
J gene: TRBJ2-2; V gene: TRBV28; CDR3 protein: CASRPSGGTGELFF
J gene: TRBJ2-5; V gene: TRBV5-4; CDR3 protein: CASSIDRPRGETQYF
J gene: TRBJ2-2; V gene: TRBV7-8; CDR3 protein: CASSLGQGISTGELFF
J gene: TRBJ1-2; V gene: TRBV2; CDR3 protein: CASRTDSNYGYTF
J gene: TRBJ2-1; V gene: TRBV12-3/TRBV12-4; CDR3 protein: CASSLDQTADNEQFF
J gene: TRBJ2-1; V gene: TRBV11-3; CDR3 protein: CASSFTGVGYNEQFF
J gene: TRBJ1-5; V gene: TRBV6-1; CDR3 protein: CASRRVGTGENQPQHF
J gene: TRBJ2-7; V gene: TRBV6-2/TRBV6-3; CDR3 protein: CASSYGGIYYEQYF
J gene: TRBJ2-5; V gene: TRBV4-2; CDR3 protein: CASSQEMGASGGGTQYF
J gene: TRBJ1-6; V gene: TRBV7-2; CDR3 protein: CASSSALRRYNSPLHF
J gene: TRBJ1-2; V gene: TRBV12-3/TRBV12-4; CDR3 protein: CASSIQGSGYTF
J gene: TRBJ2-1; V gene: TRBV7-8; CDR3 protein: CASSLVLAGVHNEQFF
J gene: TRBJ2-3; V gene: TRBV6-1; CDR3 protein: CASSRTDSTDTQYF
J gene: TRBJ2-7; V gene: TRBV10-3; CDR3 protein: CASEKGEQYF
J gene: TRBJ2-1; V gene: TRBV20-1; CDR3 protein: CSASPSGHYNEQFF
J gene: TRBJ1-6; V gene: TRBV6-1; CDR3 protein: CASSSRDRVSPLHF
J gene: TRBJ2-7; V gene: TRBV20-1; CDR3 protein: CSARDPGRAYEQYF
J gene: TRBJ2-3; V gene: TRBV12-3/TRBV12-4; CDR3 protein: CASGSGRMADTQYF
J gene: TRBJ2-5; V gene: TRBV7-2; CDR3 protein: CASKVRLAGEETQYF
J gene: TRBJ2-7; V gene: TRBV7-2; CDR3 protein: CASSLGSGPYEQYF
J gene: TRBJ1-1; V gene: TRBV7-6; CDR3 protein: CASSPDRGIGTEAFF
J gene: TRBJ1-5; V gene: TRBV10-3; CDR3 protein: CAISELNQPQHF
J gene: TRBJ2-7; V gene: TRBV3-1; CDR3 protein: CASSLSDFGGPYPSEQYF
J gene: TRBJ2-7; V gene: TRBV7-2; CDR3 protein: CASSSVRRLDEQYF
J gene: TRBJ1-3; V gene: TRBV7-8; CDR3 protein: CASRGSGNTIYF
J gene: TRBJ1-2; V gene: TRBV6-1; CDR3 protein: CASSPRGEATYGYTF
J gene: TRBJ2-1; V gene: TRBV6-2/TRBV6-3; CDR3 protein: CASSSGTSGSLSYNEQFF
J gene: TRBJ1-3; V gene: TRBV11-2; CDR3 protein: CASSSRDRGENTIYF
J gene: TRBJ2-1; V gene: TRBV7-3; CDR3 protein: CASSLKGQDRSSSYNEQFF
J gene: TRBJ2-3; V gene: TRBV7-2; CDR3 protein: CASSLAQNTQYF
J gene: TRBJ2-1; V gene: TRBV30; CDR3 protein: CASGGTEQFF
J gene: TRBJ1-2; V gene: TRBV29-1; CDR3 protein: CSVEDRSTGLTNYGYTF
J gene: TRBJ2-5; V gene: TRBV18; CDR3 protein: CASSRYREETQYF
J gene: TRBJ2-5; V gene: TRBV29-1; CDR3 protein: CSLQRLTGETQYF
J gene: TRBJ2-3; V gene: TRBV18; CDR3 protein: CASSPSSLTDTQYF
J gene: TRBJ2-1; V gene: TRBV27; CDR3 protein: CASSLPQGSGGAANEQFF
J gene: TRBJ2-4; V gene: TRBV6-5; CDR3 protein: CASSYSGGPGSDIQYF
J gene: TRBJ1-4; V gene: TRBV5-5; CDR3 protein: CASSSNRGANEKLFF
J gene: TRBJ2-7; V gene: TRBV20-1; CDR3 protein: CSAETLREGQYEQYF
J gene: TRBJ2-5; V gene: TRBV20-1; CDR3 protein: CSARGYGETQYF
J gene: TRBJ2-2; V gene: TRBV5-1; CDR3 protein: CASSQRTGDTGELFF
J gene: TRBJ2-3; V gene: TRBV24-1; CDR3 protein: CATSEVSGSTDTQYF
J gene: TRBJ2-7; V gene: TRBV5-1; CDR3 protein: CASSLAVGLAYEQYF